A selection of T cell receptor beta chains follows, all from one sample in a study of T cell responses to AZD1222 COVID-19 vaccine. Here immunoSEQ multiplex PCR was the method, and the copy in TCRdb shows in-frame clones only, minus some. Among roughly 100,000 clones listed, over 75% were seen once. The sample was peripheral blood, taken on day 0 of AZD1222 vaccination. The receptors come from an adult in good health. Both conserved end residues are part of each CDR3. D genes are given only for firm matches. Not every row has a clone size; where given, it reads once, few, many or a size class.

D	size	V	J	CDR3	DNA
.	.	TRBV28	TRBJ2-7	CASGITGSSYEQYF	TGTGCCAGCGGTATAACAGGGAGCTCCTACGAGCAGTACTTC
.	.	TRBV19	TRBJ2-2	CASSIGQILGNTGELFF	TGTGCCAGTAGTATAGGACAGATCCTGGGGAACACCGGGGAGCTGTTTTTT
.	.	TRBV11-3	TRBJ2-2	CASSFNDGNTGELFF	TGTGCCAGCAGCTTTAACGACGGGAACACCGGGGAGCTGTTTTTT
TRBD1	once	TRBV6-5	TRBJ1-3	CASIPDRDGNTIYF	TGTGCCAGCATCCCAGACAGGGACGGAAACACCATATATTTT
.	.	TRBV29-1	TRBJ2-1	CSVGGAGGSYNEQFF	TGCAGCGTAGGGGGCGCGGGGGGATCATACAATGAGCAGTTCTTC
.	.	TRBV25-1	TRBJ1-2	CASSESREDSYGYTF	TGTGCCAGCAGTGAATCTAGGGAAGACAGCTATGGCTACACCTTC
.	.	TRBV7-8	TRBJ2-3	CASSHQTVTTDTQYF	TGTGCCAGCAGCCACCAGACGGTGACCACAGATACGCAGTATTTT
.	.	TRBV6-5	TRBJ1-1	CASSYQDSMNTEAFF	TGTGCCAGCAGTTATCAGGACTCCATGAACACTGAAGCTTTCTTT
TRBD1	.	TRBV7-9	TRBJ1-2	CASSPRDRAYGYTF	TGTGCCAGCAGCCCCCGGGACAGAGCTTATGGCTACACCTTC
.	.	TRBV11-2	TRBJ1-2	CASSLNLRNYGYTF	TGTGCCAGCAGCTTAAATCTCAGGAACTATGGCTACACCTTC
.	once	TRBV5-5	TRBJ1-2	CASSFSTMTGYGYTF	TGTGCCAGCAGCTTTTCCACAATGACGGGGTATGGCTACACCTTC
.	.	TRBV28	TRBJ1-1	CASKIQTGTLNTEAFF	TGTGCCAGCAAGATCCAAACAGGGACTCTGAACACTGAAGCTTTCTTT
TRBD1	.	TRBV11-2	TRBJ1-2	CASSQGTSGGYLLDTF	TGTGCCAGCAGCCAAGGAACATCAGGGGGCTATTTGCTTGACACCTTC
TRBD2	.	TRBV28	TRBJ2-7	CASRLGLAGEEQYF	TGTGCCAGCAGACTTGGACTAGCGGGAGAGGAGCAGTACTTC
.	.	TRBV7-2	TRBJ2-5	CASSLGTNQETQYF	TGTGCCAGCAGCTTAGGGACAAACCAAGAGACCCAGTACTTC